Here is one T cell receptor (beta chain) with its context. Its target is not known. V was clipped by 5 bases and J by 0 bases; unmatched bases: 5. CDR3 length equals 14 residues. Germline lookup yields CDR1 SGHNT and CDR2 YYREEE (reference sequence). This sample was taken from a study of shared clonotypes between healthy human individuals. The study, taken as a whole, reports: Across four donors, naive CD4 shared around 5%, naive CD8 more than 3%, memory CD4 roughly 2.4%, memory CD8 over 0.3%.

The genomic DNA of each subset was split evenly across several immunoSEQ plates. Clones were sequenced by immunoSEQ multiplex PCR, and TCRdb holds only the in-frame ones, with some missing. Of over 2 million clones detected, just under 95% appear once; the ten largest clones hold approximately 0.39%. The sample was naive CD4+ T cells from PBMCs. Subset noted: CD45RA+ positively selected. This sequence joins TRBV5-4 and TRBJ2-7, with 7 bases fitting TRBD1. This TCR was recovered from a man aged 18 to 29 in good health. Some clones in this sample may be carry-over from other donors' samples. Here the CDR3 DNA reads TGTGCCAGCAGATTACAGGGGAGCTCCTACGAGCAGTACTTC. As protein: CASRLQGSSYEQYF.